A single sample gave rise to the 21 T cell receptor beta chains below, sequenced in a study of T cells in Graves' hyperthyroidism and ophthalmopathy. TCR beta CDR3 sequences were amplified from RNA transcripts. HTBI primers were employed in a first-round RT-PCR of the TCR CDR3. TCRdb re-called the multiplex PCR reads with MiXCR, one entry per CDR3 protein. Seen here are hundreds of thousands of distinct CDR3 sequences, 14% to 15% observed once, and the top ten hold around 4.5%. The sample was blood. These receptors were taken from a woman in her thirties or forties with Graves' ophthalmopathy.

At least ten counts were recorded for this clonotype. The chain couples TRBV7-2 to TRBJ2-7, with TRBD2 as a possible D gene (5 bases). CDR1 is SGHTA and CDR2 is FQGNSA in the germline V gene. V lost 1 base and J 9 bases, leaving 13 bases between the germline ends. The length of the CDR3 is 13 residues. DNA of the CDR3: TGTGCCAGCAGCTTAGGTAGCGATAGTAGGCAGTACTTC. This sequence encodes CASSLGSDSRQYF. The full variable domain, completed using reference TRBV7-2 and TRBJ2-7, is GAGVSQSPSNKVTEKGKDVELRCDPISGHTALYWYRQSLGQGLEFLIYFQGNSAPDKSGLPSDRFSAERTGGSVSTLTIQRTQQEDSAVYLCASSLGSDSRQYFGPGTRLTVT.

CDR3: CASSYSRLAGIYEQYF. In DNA form, the CDR3 reads TGTGCCAGCAGTTACTCGAGGCTAGCGGGAATCTACGAGCAGTACTTC. The rearrangement joins TRBV6-2 or TRBV6-3 to TRBJ2-7; TRBD2 agrees at 9 bases. Losses at the gene ends were 0 bases for V and 3 bases for J; bases not matched to a gene: 6. The CDR3 runs to 16 residues. CDR1 and CDR2 (germline): MNHEY, SVGEGT.

This clonotype has at least ten counts. CDR3 in amino acids: CASSFWDRVNQPQHF. CDR3 coding DNA: TGTGCCAGCAGCTTTTGGGACAGGGTTAATCAGCCCCAGCATTTT. The chain links TRBV5-6 to TRBJ1-5, with 9 bases fitting TRBD1. The CDR3 has 15 amino acids. Trimming cost V 2 bases and J 4 bases; bases outside gene matches: 4. CDR1 is SGHDT, CDR2 YYEEEE, per germline.

CDR3 coding DNA: TGTGCCAGCAGCCATGGGCTAGCCAAAAACATTCAGTACTTC. Protein: CASSHGLAKNIQYF. V gene TRBV7-9 combines with J gene TRBJ2-4; D gene ambiguous. The CDR3 is 14 amino acids. The germline V gene has CDR1 SEHNR and CDR2 FQNEAQ (reference sequence). The V gene lost 5 bases and the J gene lost 0 bases, with 8 bases spanning the gap.

This clonotype was recorded many times. The chain couples TRBV6-1 to TRBJ2-7, with 8 positions matching TRBD1. This CDR3 spans 15 amino acids. J lost 2 bases, V lost 5 bases, and 8 bases had no gene match. Per the germline V gene, CDR1 is MNHNS and CDR2 is SASEGT. CDR3 protein: CASSSTRDRPYEQYF. DNA for the CDR3: TGTGCCAGCAGTAGCACCCGGGACAGGCCCTACGAGCAGTACTTC.

In this sample, this clonotype turned up many times. The rearrangement uses TRBV6-5 and TRBJ1-1; D unresolved. The germline CDR1 and CDR2 sequences are MNHEY and SVGAGI. The V end was cut by 4 bases, the J end by 3 bases, with 12 bases between. There are 14 residues in the CDR3. The CDR3 DNA reads as TGTGCCAGCAGTTCTTTGGGCGGAGACACTGAAGCTTTCTTT. It translates to CASSSLGGDTEAFF.

This clonotype was found a few times. The chain couples TRBV29-1 to TRBJ2-1; D gene uncertain. The CDR3 totals 15 residues. Germline lookup yields CDR1 SQVTM and CDR2 ANQGSEA. The V end lost 7 bases, the J end lost 8 bases, and 24 bases lay between the germline ends. DNA for the CDR3: TGCAGCGCCCCCTACGCTCTGCAAGAGGTGGATGAGCAGTTCTTC. Translating gives CSAPYALQEVDEQFF.

This clonotype was recorded at least ten times. The V call is TRBV20-1, the J call TRBJ2-7; tentative D call: TRBD1 (6 bases). The CDR3 consists of 11 residues. Germline CDR1 DFQATT, CDR2 SNEGSKA (reference sequence). CDR3 loop: CGLGQGYEQYF. In DNA form, the CDR3 reads TGCGGCTTGGGACAAGGCTACGAGCAGTACTTC.

This clonotype showed up many times. J is TRBJ2-5 and V is TRBV9; perhaps D is TRBD1 or TRBD2 (7 bases each). The V end lost 0 bases, the J end lost 3 bases, and 12 bases lay between the germline ends. The germline CDR1 and CDR2 sequences are SGDLS and YYNGEE. The CDR3 contains 15 residues. CDR3 residues: CASSVGAGGEETQYF. The CDR3, as DNA: TGTGCCAGCAGCGTAGGAGCAGGGGGGGAAGAGACCCAGTACTTC.

The chain combines TRBV28 with TRBJ2-2, with TRBD2 matching over 7 bases. The CDR3 totals 15 residues. CDR1 is MDHEN, CDR2 SYDVKM, per germline. Trimming at V came to 6 bases and at J to 1 base, leaving 5 bases not matched to a gene. The CDR3 sequence: CASSWVAGNTGELFF. The CDR3 bases are TGTGCCAGCAGCTGGGTAGCGGGGAACACCGGGGAGCTGTTTTTT.

The chain employs TRBV28 and TRBJ1-1; D may be TRBD1 (5 bases). The CDR3 runs to 14 residues. Per germline, CDR1 MDHEN and CDR2 SYDVKM. V was pared by 7 bases and J by 7 bases, with 19 bases between. This CDR3 is CASKPGAARVEAFF. CDR3 nucleotides: TGTGCCAGCAAACCCGGGGCGGCCCGCGTTGAAGCTTTCTTT.

This clonotype was found a few times. At one of its ends the junction is not consistent with the germline gene, which may arise from a read error. The rearrangement uses TRBV6-1 and TRBJ2-7; D is ambiguous. The CDR3 length is 13 residues. Per germline, CDR1 MNHNS and CDR2 SASEGT. The CDR3, as DNA: TGTGCCAGCAGTGAAGGGGCAAGGCTCAGCATGGCTTTC. It is translated as CASSEGARLSMAF.

This clonotype was recorded at least ten times. The rearrangement uses TRBV27 and TRBJ1-1, with a tentative D call TRBD1 (5 bases). The V and J ends lost 7 bases and 1 base respectively, with 13 bases between them. This CDR3 has 14 residues. Germline assignment: CDR1 MNHEY and CDR2 SMNVEV (reference sequence). The CDR3 nucleotides read TGTGCCAGCAACGGCCCGGGACGGAACACTGAAGCTTTCTTT. This encodes CASNGPGRNTEAFF.

This clonotype showed up many times. The chain links TRBV2 to TRBJ2-2, with D uncertain. Trimming removed 5 bases at V and 7 bases at J, with 8 bases between. This CDR3 comprises 12 residues. The germline gives CDR1 SNHLY, CDR2 FYNNEI. CDR3 sequence (DNA): TGTGCCAGCAGTCAACATCACGGGGAGCTGTTTTTT. Amino acid sequence: CASSQHHGELFF.

This clonotype was observed at least ten times. This chain joins TRBV6-1 and TRBJ1-3; D is uncertain. This CDR3 is 13 amino acids long. Looked up from germline, CDR1 is MNHNS and CDR2 is SASEGT. Trimming pared 6 bases from V and 0 bases from J, leaving 6 bases between. The CDR3 DNA follows: TGTGCCAGCAGCCGGGACTCTGGAAACACCATATATTTT. This codes for CASSRDSGNTIYF.

This clonotype was found many times. The chain links TRBV12-3 or TRBV12-4 to TRBJ2-7; 7 bases map to TRBD1. Trimming took 6 bases from V and 0 from J; bases not matched to a gene: 8. This CDR3 spans 15 amino acids. Here the CDR3 DNA reads TGTGCCAGCAGCTCACAGGGGTCAAGCTCCTACGAGCAGTACTTC. Translated, it gives CASSSQGSSSYEQYF.

This clonotype was observed at least ten times. The chain combines TRBV20-1 with TRBJ2-7, with 9 positions matching TRBD1. V shed 3 bases, J shed 4 bases, and the junction held 10 bases outside the gene matches. CDR1 and CDR2 (germline): DFQATT, SNEGSKA (reference sequence). CDR3 length: 15 residues. This chain's CDR3 is CSARGGTGNSYEQYF. In nucleotides, the CDR3 is TGCAGTGCTAGGGGCGGGACAGGGAATAGTTACGAGCAGTACTTC.

This clonotype was seen ten or more times. V is TRBV20-1 and J is TRBJ2-7, with 7 bases lining up with TRBD1. CDR3 length: 14 residues. The J segment lost 2 bases and the V segment lost 1 base, leaving 5 bases of the junction unmatched. Germline-derived CDR1 and CDR2 are DFQATT and SNEGSKA (reference sequence). CDR3 sequence (DNA): TGCAGTGCTAGAGTAGGGACAGCCACCTACGAGCAGTACTTC. It translates to CSARVGTATYEQYF.

This clonotype was seen repeatedly, ten times or more. The chain couples TRBV12-3 or TRBV12-4 to TRBJ2-7, with D possibly TRBD2 on 6 matching bases. V was clipped by 8 bases and J by 0 bases, with 17 bases between them. The CDR3 extends over 15 amino acids. The CDR3 sequence is CASRASRESSYEQYF. The DNA of the CDR3 is TGTGCCAGCCGAGCCTCCCGGGAGTCCTCCTACGAGCAGTACTTC.

This rearrangement joins TRBV12-3 or TRBV12-4 to TRBJ2-2; 8 bases line up with TRBD2. The trim removed 6 bases at V and 6 bases at J, leaving 6 bases unmatched. This CDR3 has 14 residues. Written as DNA, the CDR3 is TGTGCCAGCAGAAAGAGCGGGAGCCCCGGGGAGCTGTTTTTT. Protein sequence: CASRKSGSPGELFF.

This chain links TRBV2 with TRBJ2-2; D perhaps matches TRBD2 (6 bases). Trimming removed 9 bases from V and 1 base from J, with 27 bases in between. This CDR3 region has 19 residues. Germline V lookup: CDR1 SNHLY, CDR2 FYNNEI. The CDR3 here is CASPPMELRGMLNTGELFF. The CDR3 DNA reads TGTGCCAGTCCCCCAATGGAGTTGCGGGGAATGCTGAACACCGGGGAGCTGTTTTTT. Looking up the rest from reference TRBV2 and TRBJ2-2 gives the full variable domain: EPEVTQTPSHQVTQMGQEVILRCVPISNHLYFYWYRQILGQKVEFLVSFYNNEISEKSEIFDDQFSVERPDGSNFTLKIRSTKLEDSAMYFCASPPMELRGMLNTGELFFGEGSRLTVL.